This T cell receptor (beta chain) is from a study of cytomegalovirus exposure and HLA in healthy donors. The study, taken as a whole, reports: TCR beta chains numbering some 150 were designated cytomegalovirus-associated. Data from an earlier analysis indicated that most TCR beta V segments were productive either about 87% or about 30% of the time.

As regards this clone: What it binds is unknown.

60 Vbeta and 13 Jbeta primers were used in PCR. The table came from immunoSEQ multiplex PCR; TCRdb's copy has only in-frame clones and leaves some out. Seen in this sample are 38,000 or so clones; the ten most common clones hold approximately 10%. The CDR3 runs 15 residues. The V gene end was trimmed by 6 bases and the J gene end by 6 bases; junction bases not matched to a gene: 6. Per the germline V gene, CDR1 is ENHRY and CDR2 is SYGVKD. At collection, donors were nominally healthy, but unrecorded immune exposures were probable. This receptor was taken from a man aged 40-49 years in good health and CMV-seropositive. The sample consisted of PBMCs. The chain links TRBV10-3 to TRBJ1-6, with 9 bases aligning to TRBD1. The CDR3 loop reads CAISDRDRANSPLHF. CDR3 in DNA: TGTGCCATCAGCGACCGGGACAGGGCTAATTCACCCCTCCACTTT.